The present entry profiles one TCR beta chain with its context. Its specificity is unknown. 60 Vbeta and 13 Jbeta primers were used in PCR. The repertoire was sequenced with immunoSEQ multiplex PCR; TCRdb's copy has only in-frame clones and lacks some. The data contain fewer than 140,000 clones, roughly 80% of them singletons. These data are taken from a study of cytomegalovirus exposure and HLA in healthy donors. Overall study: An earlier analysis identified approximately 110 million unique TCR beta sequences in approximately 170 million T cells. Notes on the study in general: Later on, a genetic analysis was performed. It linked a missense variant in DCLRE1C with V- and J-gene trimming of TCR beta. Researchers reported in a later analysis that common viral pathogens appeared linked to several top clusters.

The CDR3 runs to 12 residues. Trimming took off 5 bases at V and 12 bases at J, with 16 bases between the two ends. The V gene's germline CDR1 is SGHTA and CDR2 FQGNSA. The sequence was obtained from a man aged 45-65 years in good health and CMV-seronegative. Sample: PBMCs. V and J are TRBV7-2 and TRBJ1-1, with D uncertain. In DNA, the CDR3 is TGTGCCAGCAGCACGAAGCCGGGTCTGCCTTTCTTT. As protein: CASSTKPGLPFF.